The following is a TCR beta chain sequence with its context. Germline loops: CDR1 MNHEY, CDR2 SMNVEV (reference sequence). The V and J ends lost 3 bases and 8 bases respectively, with 20 bases between them. This CDR3 spans 16 amino acids. Researchers ran the PCR with 60 Vbeta and 13 Jbeta primers. Clones were read by immunoSEQ multiplex PCR, and TCRdb kept only the in-frame ones, dropping some. The repertoire has about 180,000 clones, 65% to 90% of them found once; the top ten carry about 1.3%. The sample comes from a study of cytomegalovirus exposure and HLA in healthy donors. The source of this sequence is a girl aged 2-15 years in good health and CMV-seropositive. Sample: PBMCs. This rearrangement joins TRBV27 to TRBJ2-1; weak D call: TRBD2 (7 bases). The CDR3: CASSLGGDKPTDEQFF. DNA for the CDR3: TGTGCCAGCAGTTTGGGGGGGGACAAGCCTACCGATGAGCAGTTCTTC.